Presented here are 21 T cell receptor beta chains from one specimen sequenced in a study of T-cell reconstitution after alpha-beta-depleted transplantation in children. A TCRbeta library incorporating unique molecular identifiers was prepared. One entry per CDR3 protein, called by TCRdb with MiXCR from the PCR reads. This sample carries some 530,000 distinct CDR3 sequences, around 13% of them seen once, and the ten largest clones take around 6%. The sequencing here drew on PBMCs from the stem cell graft donor, taken from the stem cell graft. Every receptor here comes from a human donor who donated a stem cell graft to a child with combined immunodeficiency.

The V gene is TRBV12-3 or TRBV12-4, the J gene TRBJ1-2; 8 positions match TRBD1. Trimming removed 3 bases from V and 8 bases from J; junction bases left unmatched: 5. The CDR3 is 13 residues long. The CDR3 nucleotides are TGTGCCAGCAGTTTCTCGGACAGGGTCGGCTACACCTTC. Amino acids: CASSFSDRVGYTF.

In this sample, this clonotype turned up many times. The chain carries TRBV29-1 and TRBJ2-1; TRBD1 matches at 8 bases. The CDR3 has 11 amino acids. V trimming: 5 bases; J trimming: 15 bases; junction bases outside the gene matches: 9. Germline CDR1 and CDR2: SQVTM and ANQGSEA. The DNA for the CDR3 is TGCAGCGTTTGGGACAGGCGACACCGGTTCTTC. Its translation: CSVWDRRHRFF.

This clonotype has only a few counts. The chain is built from TRBV7-2 and TRBJ2-2; D uncertain. Germline lookup yields CDR1 SGHTA and CDR2 FQGNSA. The CDR3 is made up of 15 amino acids. Trimming stripped 1 base from V and 3 bases from J, with 9 bases between. The CDR3 region has the DNA TGTGCCAGCAGCTTAGGTGGCTATTACACCGGGGAGCTGTTTTTT. This translates into CASSLGGYYTGELFF.

This clonotype has just a few counts. This chain joins TRBV10-2 and TRBJ2-5; D may match TRBD1 or TRBD2 (6 bases each). Germline assignment: CDR1 WSHSY and CDR2 SAAADI. V lost 2 bases, J lost 0 bases, and 7 bases lay in between. There are 14 residues in the CDR3. CDR3 in DNA: TGCGCCAGCAGTGAGGGGGGGCACCAAGAGACCCAGTACTTC. Protein: CASSEGGHQETQYF.

The chain recombines TRBV4-3 with TRBJ2-7, with 9 bases matching TRBD1. The V gene end was trimmed by 0 bases and the J gene end by 2 bases; junction bases not matched to a gene: 5. In germline, CDR1 is LGHNA, CDR2 YSLEER. The length of the CDR3 is 16 residues. The CDR3 DNA sequence: TGCGCCAGCAGCCAAGAAGGGACAGGGCCCCCCTACGAGCAGTACTTC. Translation gives CASSQEGTGPPYEQYF.

V and J are TRBV10-3 and TRBJ1-2, with a tentative D call TRBD1 (5 bases). Trimming cost V 7 bases and J 8 bases, with 20 bases left between them. Looked up from germline, CDR1 is ENHRY and CDR2 is SYGVKD. The CDR3 totals 14 residues. The CDR3 region has the DNA TGTGCCATCAAGCATCGAGACAGCCCGAGCGGCTACACCTTC. Translation: CAIKHRDSPSGYTF.

The V call is TRBV12-3 or TRBV12-4, the J call TRBJ2-2, with 9 bases lining up with TRBD1. Unmatched junction bases numbered 7, after V lost 7 bases and J lost 7 bases. The length of the CDR3 is 14 residues. The CDR3 spells CASIRDRVRGELFF. CDR3 bases: TGTGCCAGCATTCGGGACAGGGTTCGCGGGGAGCTGTTTTTT.

A few counts support this clonotype. V usage is TRBV7-2 and J usage is TRBJ2-3; 10 bases fit TRBD2. With V trimmed by 5 bases and J by 5 bases, 4 bases remained unmatched. From germline, CDR1 is SGHTA and CDR2 FQGNSA. The CDR3 contains 14 residues. The CDR3 sequence: CASSRLAGKDTQYF. DNA for the CDR3: TGTGCCAGCAGCCGACTAGCGGGTAAAGATACGCAGTATTTT.

At least ten counts were recorded for this clonotype. The CDR3 sequence: CSARDKAQTVLSYNEQFF. CDR3 sequence (DNA): TGCAGTGCTAGAGATAAAGCCCAGACAGTGCTTTCCTACAATGAGCAGTTCTTC. The chain uses TRBV20-1 and TRBJ2-1; D is possibly TRBD1 (5 bases). Germline V gives CDR1 DFQATT, CDR2 SNEGSKA (reference sequence). The CDR3 is made up of 18 amino acids. The ends were cut back, 0 bases at V and 1 base at J, with 19 bases in the middle.

This clonotype has just a few counts. This chain links TRBV28 with TRBJ2-7; D remains unclear. Trimming took 5 bases from V and 7 from J, leaving 18 bases between them. The CDR3 sequence is 14 residues long. Germline loops: CDR1 MDHEN, CDR2 SYDVKM. As DNA, the CDR3 is TGTGCCAGCAGTCCTGCTCTGGGGAACAGAGAGCAGTACTTC. Translation: CASSPALGNREQYF.

This clonotype was detected many times. The chain has TRBV9 and TRBJ2-1; TRBD1 might be the D (5 bases). Germline CDR1 and CDR2: SGDLS and YYNGEE. The ends were cut back, 4 bases at V and 9 bases at J, with 14 bases in the middle. The CDR3 covers 13 residues. The CDR3 is CASSFRGSGEQFF. The CDR3 DNA is TGTGCCAGCAGCTTTAGGGGTTCCGGTGAGCAGTTCTTC.

The table lists this clonotype with many counts. The chain links TRBV2 to TRBJ2-1; a possible D gene is TRBD1 (6 bases). The CDR3 covers 13 residues. Looked up from germline, CDR1 is SNHLY and CDR2 is FYNNEI. Trimming pared 6 bases from V and 6 bases from J, leaving 12 bases between. CDR3 amino acids: CASSAYRANEQFF. The CDR3 DNA sequence: TGTGCCAGCAGCGCCTACAGGGCCAATGAGCAGTTCTTC.

The rearrangement uses TRBV29-1 and TRBJ1-1, with a weak D call TRBD1 (6 bases). Trimming took 5 bases from V and 5 from J, leaving 18 bases between them. CDR1 is SQVTM and CDR2 is ANQGSEA in the germline V gene. This CDR3 comprises 14 residues. The CDR3 DNA is TGCAGCGTTACTGTCAGGGGCAGGGTTACTGAAGCTTTCTTT. Its protein is CSVTVRGRVTEAFF.

In its sample, this clonotype was seen a few times. This chain uses TRBV3-1 with TRBJ2-7; 8 nucleotides match TRBD1. CDR1 LGHDT and CDR2 YNNKEL come from the germline V gene (reference sequence). V trimming: 0 bases; J trimming: 7 bases; junction bases outside the gene matches: 8. This CDR3 has 15 amino acids. The CDR3 region is CASSQDSTGAEEQYF. CDR3 DNA sequence: TGTGCCAGCAGCCAAGATTCGACAGGGGCTGAAGAGCAGTACTTC.

The V and J genes are TRBV20-1 and TRBJ2-3; TRBD2 aligns across 9 bases. Germline V CDR1 and CDR2: DFQATT, SNEGSKA (reference sequence). Unmatched junction bases numbered 11, after V lost 0 bases and J lost 1 base. The CDR3 is 18 amino acids. CDR3 bases: TGCAGTGCTAGAGATCTTGCGGGGGGGTTCGGGGGCACAGATACGCAGTATTTT. It yields the protein CSARDLAGGFGGTDTQYF.

The chain joins TRBV19 to TRBJ2-7, with 14 bases that match TRBD2. V lost 7 bases and J lost 3; bases outside the gene matches: 2. CDR3 length: 14 residues. Germline loops: CDR1 LNHDA, CDR2 SQIVND (reference sequence). CDR3 amino acids: CASTGTSGSYEQYF. The CDR3 DNA reads as TGTGCCAGTACAGGGACTAGCGGGAGCTACGAGCAGTACTTC.

The table lists this clonotype with a few counts. The V and J genes are TRBV12-3 or TRBV12-4 and TRBJ2-7, with D unresolved. The CDR3 contains 14 residues. V gave up 5 bases and J gave up 6 bases, with 17 bases separating them. This chain's CDR3 is CASSPALAATEQYF. The CDR3 DNA is TGTGCCAGCAGTCCCGCGTTAGCCGCTACCGAGCAGTACTTC.

This clonotype came up a few times. The gene calls are TRBV27 and TRBJ2-7; TRBD2 matches 8 bases. Germline V CDR1 and CDR2: MNHEY, SMNVEV (reference sequence). CDR3 length equals 15 residues. After removal of 3 bases from V and 0 bases from J, the junction contained 4 bases not matched to a gene. The CDR3 DNA sequence: TGTGCCAGCAGTTTCGGACTAGCCTTCTCCTACGAGCAGTACTTC. This sequence encodes CASSFGLAFSYEQYF.

The sample holds a few counts of this clonotype. This chain uses TRBV29-1 with TRBJ2-2; the match to TRBD2 covers 9 bases. Germline V lookup: CDR1 SQVTM, CDR2 ANQGSEA. This CDR3 region has 17 residues. V lost 7 bases, J lost 5 bases, and 17 bases stayed unmatched. The chain's CDR3 is CSAPIGASGAVTGELFF. In DNA, the CDR3 is TGCAGCGCCCCGATAGGGGCTAGCGGGGCGGTTACCGGGGAGCTGTTTTTT.

This clonotype has only a few counts. V gene TRBV12-3 or TRBV12-4 combines with J gene TRBJ2-1, with D tentatively TRBD1 or TRBD2 (6 bases each). Trimming removed 8 bases at V and 8 bases at J, with 13 bases between. The CDR3 totals 12 residues. This chain's CDR3 is CASAAGGDEQFF. DNA for the CDR3: TGTGCCAGCGCTGCCGGGGGCGATGAGCAGTTCTTC.

This clonotype showed up just a few times. This sequence joins TRBV7-6 and TRBJ2-3; TRBD2 aligns across 10 bases. J was trimmed by 1 base and V by 6 bases; bases with no gene match: 10. Per the germline V gene, CDR1 is SGHVS and CDR2 is FNYEAQ. The CDR3 consists of 17 residues. CDR3 bases: TGTGCCAGCAGTCGCACTACCGGGACTAGCGGCACAGATACGCAGTATTTT. This sequence encodes CASSRTTGTSGTDTQYF.